What follows are 15 T cell receptor beta chains derived from one specimen sequenced in a study of cytomegalovirus exposure and HLA in healthy donors. PCR primers comprised 60 Vbeta and 13 Jbeta primers. Some clones are missing from TCRdb's copy, which holds only in-frame ones; the method was immunoSEQ multiplex PCR. The sample contains 85,000 to 130,000 clones, roughly 70% of which appear only once. The sample taken for sequencing was PBMCs. The receptor set was obtained from a male donor in good health and CMV-seropositive.

V and J are TRBV25-1 and TRBJ1-1; D is possibly TRBD1 (6 bases). The V end lost 4 bases, the J end lost 1 base, and 13 bases lay between the germline ends. Germline CDR1 MGHDK, CDR2 SYGVNS. The CDR3 runs to 15 residues. DNA of the CDR3: TGTGCCAGCAGTGGAGGACAGTTCGCGAACACTGAAGCTTTCTTT. Translated, it gives CASSGGQFANTEAFF.

The chain recombines TRBV7-2 with TRBJ2-5; TRBD2 aligns across 9 bases. Germline assignment: CDR1 SGHTA and CDR2 FQGNSA. The CDR3 has 15 residues. The V and J ends lost 0 bases and 3 bases, in that order; junction bases with no gene match: 2. The CDR3 spells CASSLAGTSKETQYF. In DNA form, the CDR3 reads TGTGCCAGCAGCTTAGCGGGGACTAGCAAAGAGACCCAGTACTTC.

V gene TRBV5-6 combines with J gene TRBJ2-3; possible D gene TRBD2, 5 bases. This CDR3 region has 13 residues. The germline V gene encodes CDR1 SGHDT and CDR2 YYEEEE. V dropped 0 bases and J dropped 9 bases, with 11 bases sitting between them. CDR3 DNA sequence: TGTGCCAGCAGCTTGGAGAGGAGGAGGACGCAGTATTTT. It is translated as CASSLERRRTQYF.

The rearrangement links TRBV7-9 to TRBJ1-1; D not certain. V was cut by 8 bases and J by 0 bases, with 13 bases left in between. The CDR3 has 14 residues. The germline V gene has CDR1 SEHNR and CDR2 FQNEAQ (reference sequence). In nucleotides, the CDR3 is TGTGCCAGCGATAGGGAGCGGATGAACACTGAAGCTTTCTTT. Its translation: CASDRERMNTEAFF.

Judged by abundance, this clone is medium-sized (0.01 to 0.1%). This chain joins TRBV28 and TRBJ1-6; D is perhaps TRBD1 (6 bases). V shed 6 bases and J shed 3 bases, with 9 bases lying between them. The CDR3 runs to 14 residues. The V gene's germline CDR1 is MDHEN and CDR2 SYDVKM. CDR3 amino acids: CASRQGGYNSPLHF. The CDR3 bases are TGTGCCAGCAGGCAAGGGGGCTATAATTCACCCCTCCACTTT.

The chain couples TRBV6-1 to TRBJ2-5; D is possibly TRBD2 (6 bases). Near its end, the DNA agrees better with TRBJ2-7, so the J call may be wrong. This CDR3 is 15 amino acids long. Germline loops: CDR1 MNHNS, CDR2 SASEGT. The CDR3 loop is CASSEVSSDSYEQYF. The DNA of the CDR3 is TGTGCCAGCAGTGAAGTTTCTAGCGACTCCTACGAGCAGTACTTC.

The V gene is TRBV28, the J gene TRBJ1-2; D not certain. V shed 3 bases and J shed 3 bases, with 11 bases lying between them. Germline loops: CDR1 MDHEN, CDR2 SYDVKM. The CDR3 spans 14 residues. CDR3 sequence reads: CASSFRGRDYGYTF. In DNA, the CDR3 is TGTGCCAGCAGTTTTCGCGGGAGGGACTATGGCTACACCTTC.

This clone has only one observation. The rearrangement uses TRBV7-9 and TRBJ2-5; 7 bases are shared with TRBD2. Losses at the gene ends were 5 bases for V and 1 base for J; bases not matched to a gene: 10. Germline-derived CDR1 and CDR2 are SEHNR and FQNEAQ (reference sequence). The CDR3 spans 16 residues. The CDR3 bases are TGTGCCAGCAGCCTTGGGGGAGGGCAGCTCCAAGAGACCCAGTACTTC. It translates to CASSLGGGQLQETQYF.

The sample holds a few counts of this clone. The chain combines TRBV6-6 with TRBJ2-1; 7 positions agree with TRBD1. Germline V gives CDR1 MNHNY, CDR2 SVGAGI (reference sequence). The V gene end was trimmed by 5 bases and the J gene end by 7 bases; junction bases not matched to a gene: 8. This CDR3 is built from 14 residues. In nucleotides, the CDR3 is TGTGCCAGCAGTACGTACAGGGGAAGGAATGAGCAGTTCTTC. This gives the protein CASSTYRGRNEQFF.

The J gene is TRBJ2-1, the V gene TRBV5-1; the match to TRBD2 covers 9 bases. With V trimmed by 0 bases and J by 1 base, 2 bases remained unmatched. This CDR3 region has 16 residues. CDR1 and CDR2 (germline): SGHRS, YFSETQ. The CDR3 spells CASSLVAGVSYNEQFF. CDR3 in DNA: TGCGCCAGCAGCTTGGTAGCGGGAGTATCCTACAATGAGCAGTTCTTC.

The V gene is TRBV19, the J gene TRBJ1-3; D is ambiguous. The CDR3 consists of 14 residues. The V and J ends lost 7 bases and 0 bases respectively, with 10 bases between them. Germline CDR1 is LNHDA and CDR2 is SQIVND (reference sequence). The CDR3 spells CASNPGDSGNTIYF. In DNA, the CDR3 is TGTGCCAGTAACCCGGGAGACTCTGGAAACACCATATATTTT.

The J gene is TRBJ2-3, the V gene TRBV6-6; 15 nucleotides match TRBD2. This CDR3 contains 16 residues. CDR1 is MNHNY and CDR2 is SVGAGI in the germline V gene (reference sequence). The V segment lost 5 bases and the J segment 6 bases; nucleotides outside the gene matches: 6. This CDR3 reads CASSGTGTSGGDTQYF. CDR3 coding DNA: TGTGCCAGCAGTGGGACCGGGACTAGCGGGGGGGATACGCAGTATTTT.

On this clone itself: The sample has other DNA sequences that encode this CDR3 too. The chain employs TRBV27 and TRBJ2-7; 7 bases fit TRBD1. V dropped 3 bases and J dropped 2; count of bases not matched to a gene: 1. The CDR3 is 13 residues long. Looked up from germline, CDR1 is MNHEY and CDR2 is SMNVEV (reference sequence). This CDR3 reads CASSLGTAYEQYF. CDR3 nucleotides: TGTGCCAGCAGTTTGGGGACAGCCTACGAGCAGTACTTC.

The rearrangement links TRBV29-1 to TRBJ2-6, with D tentatively TRBD1 (6 bases). The germline V gene encodes CDR1 SQVTM and CDR2 ANQGSEA. V was cut by 5 bases and J by 3 bases, with 17 bases left in between. This CDR3 region has 16 residues. In DNA, the CDR3 is TGCAGCGTTTCATGGGGGCGGAAAGGTGGGGCCAACGTCCTGACTTTC. It codes for CSVSWGRKGGANVLTF.

This rearrangement joins TRBV9 to TRBJ1-1; 11 positions agree with TRBD1. The CDR3 length is 15 residues. CDR1 is SGDLS, CDR2 YYNGEE, per germline. V dropped 4 bases and J dropped 1; count of bases not matched to a gene: 3. CDR3 DNA sequence: TGTGCCAGCAGCTGGACAGGGGGCCGGAACACTGAAGCTTTCTTT. Protein sequence: CASSWTGGRNTEAFF.